The rows below give T cell receptor beta chains drawn from one sample of a study of early T cells in non-severe SARS-CoV-2 infection. In TCRdb, the 5' RACE reads were re-called with MiXCR into one record per CDR3 protein. The data contain tens of thousands of distinct CDR3 sequences, about 12% of them singletons. Source material: whole blood. Source of these receptors: an adult who was a healthcare worker with PCR-confirmed SARS-CoV-2 infection or an uninfected control (not recorded which). The CDR3 runs from the conserved cysteine through the conserved F or W. The D gene is left open where the match is weak. A row's size may be missing; if present it is once, few, many or a size class.

J gene,CDR3 length,V gene,clone size,D gene,CDR3 protein,CDR3 DNA
TRBJ2-2,14,TRBV9,few,-,CASSAGDPPGELFF,TGTGCCAGCAGCGCTGGGGACCCGCCCGGGGAGCTGTTTTTT
TRBJ1-2,15,TRBV5-5,many,-,CASSLGAGPDYGYTF,TGTGCCAGCAGCTTGGGGGCAGGCCCGGACTATGGCTACACCTTC
TRBJ2-6,15,TRBV4-3,-,-,CASNGGSSGANVLTF,TGCGCCAGCAATGGAGGATCCTCTGGGGCCAACGTCCTGACTTTC
TRBJ2-2,13,TRBV6-2/TRBV6-3,many,-,CASSQGPRGELFF,TGTGCCAGCTCTCAAGGCCCCAGGGGGGAGCTGTTTTTT
TRBJ2-1,12,TRBV19,many,-,CASQEAGWEQFF,TGTGCCTCTCAAGAGGCCGGGTGGGAGCAGTTCTTC
TRBJ2-7,13,TRBV7-3,-,TRBD1,CASSAGTGYEQYF,TGTGCCAGCAGCGCCGGGACAGGCTACGAGCAGTACTTC
TRBJ1-2,13,TRBV19,few,-,CASSAQGFYGYTF,TGTGCCAGTAGTGCACAGGGTTTCTATGGCTACACCTTC
TRBJ1-1,14,TRBV18,-,-,CASSPTGGGTEAFF,TGTGCCAGCTCACCGACAGGCGGAGGCACTGAAGCTTTCTTT
TRBJ1-1,17,TRBV11-2,many,TRBD1,CASSSLYQGQGEGEAFF,TGTGCCAGCAGCTCTCTCTACCAGGGACAGGGTGAGGGTGAAGCTTTCTTT
TRBJ2-7,16,TRBV4-3,many,TRBD2,CASSQDASGISYEQYF,TGCGCCAGCAGCCAAGATGCTAGCGGGATCTCCTACGAGCAGTACTTC
TRBJ1-6,15,TRBV5-4,-,-,CASSLLGEANSPLHF,TGTGCCAGCAGCCTATTGGGGGAGGCAAATTCACCCCTCCACTTT
TRBJ1-1,14,TRBV18,many,-,CASSPGLVTPEAFF,TGTGCCAGCTCACCGGGCCTAGTCACCCCTGAAGCTTTCTTT
TRBJ2-7,12,TRBV12-3/TRBV12-4,medium-sized,-,CASSTTAYEQYF,TGTGCCAGCAGCACGACAGCCTACGAGCAGTACTTC
TRBJ2-5,15,TRBV5-1,-,-,CASSAGATTQETQYF,TGCGCCAGCAGCGCAGGGGCGACGACCCAAGAGACCCAGTACTTC
TRBJ1-1,13,TRBV20-1,few,TRBD1,CSAIDRGGTEAFF,TGCAGTGCAATAGACAGGGGAGGGACTGAAGCTTTCTTT
TRBJ2-5,17,TRBV13,many,TRBD2,CASSHRGSGGLAETQYF,TGTGCCAGCAGCCACCGTGGAAGCGGGGGCCTCGCGGAGACCCAGTACTTC
TRBJ2-3,16,TRBV5-1,once,TRBD1,CASSSKDREHTDTQYF,TGCGCCAGCAGCTCGAAAGACAGGGAGCACACAGATACGCAGTATTTT
TRBJ2-1,14,TRBV12-3/TRBV12-4,many,-,CASSWDRNYNEQFF,TGTGCCAGCAGTTGGGACCGTAATTACAATGAGCAGTTCTTC
TRBJ2-3,15,TRBV28,-,TRBD2,CASSLAGDSTDTQYF,TGTGCCAGCAGTCTAGCGGGAGATAGCACAGATACGCAGTATTTT
TRBJ2-7,13,TRBV28,-,TRBD2,CASRSTGTTKQYF,TGTGCCAGCAGATCTACCGGGACTACGAAACAGTACTTC
TRBJ1-1,15,TRBV18,few,-,CASSPSGAMNTEAFF,TGTGCCAGCTCACCTTCGGGGGCCATGAACACTGAAGCTTTCTTT
TRBJ1-5,14,TRBV18,-,-,CASSPGISNQPQHF,TGTGCCAGCTCACCAGGGATTAGCAATCAGCCCCAGCATTTT
TRBJ1-1,15,TRBV5-1,-,-,CASSFETGGVTEAFF,TGCGCCAGCAGCTTTGAAACGGGGGGCGTTACTGAAGCTTTCTTT
TRBJ2-2,15,TRBV27,many,TRBD1,CASSLRGLGTGELFF,TGTGCCAGCAGTTTGAGGGGGCTGGGCACCGGGGAGCTGTTTTTT
TRBJ1-1,14,TRBV5-1,many,-,CASSLDGSNTEAFF,TGCGCCAGCAGCTTGGACGGTTCGAACACTGAAGCTTTCTTT
TRBJ1-6,14,TRBV5-4,many,-,CASSLKGLGSPLHF,TGTGCCAGCAGCTTAAAGGGGCTCGGTTCACCCCTCCACTTT
TRBJ2-4,15,TRBV15,-,-,CATSPDGLRKNIQYF,TGTGCCACCTCTCCGGACGGCCTCCGCAAAAACATTCAGTACTTC
TRBJ2-5,14,TRBV27,-,-,CASSFSSLGETQYF,TGTGCCAGCAGTTTCAGTTCTCTTGGAGAGACCCAGTACTTC
TRBJ1-6,14,TRBV7-2,many,-,CASSHPGYNSPLHF,TGTGCCAGCAGCCATCCCGGCTATAATTCACCCCTCCACTTT
TRBJ1-2,13,TRBV7-3,-,-,CASRGPSIYGYTF,TGTGCCAGCAGAGGACCTTCCATCTATGGCTACACCTTC
TRBJ1-5,15,TRBV20-1,-,TRBD1,CSAPTGTGLDQPQHF,TGCAGTGCCCCAACGGGGACAGGGCTTGATCAGCCCCAGCATTTT
TRBJ2-7,15,TRBV4-3,many,TRBD2,CASSQEMAGGYEQYF,TGCGCCAGCAGCCAAGAGATGGCGGGAGGTTACGAGCAGTACTTC
TRBJ2-7,15,TRBV6-6,many,-,CASSYTETGSNEQYF,TGTGCCAGCAGTTACACCGAAACAGGGTCCAACGAGCAGTACTTC
TRBJ2-2,14,TRBV4-3,few,-,CASKRTTNTGELFF,TGCGCCAGCAAAAGGACGACGAACACCGGGGAGCTGTTTTTT
TRBJ2-7,15,TRBV6-1,-,-,CASSARQVMTYEQYF,TGTGCCAGCAGTGCGCGACAGGTAATGACCTACGAGCAGTACTTC
TRBJ2-1,15,TRBV5-1,few,TRBD2,CASSLVVAGRNEQFF,TGCGCCAGCAGTTTGGTCGTAGCGGGACGGAATGAGCAGTTCTTC
TRBJ2-7,13,TRBV5-4,many,-,CASRGRGAYEQYF,TGTGCCAGCAGAGGTCGCGGGGCCTACGAGCAGTACTTC
TRBJ1-4,17,TRBV5-1,many,TRBD1,CASSLLGQGSINEKLFF,TGCGCCAGCAGCTTGTTGGGACAGGGATCCATTAATGAAAAACTGTTTTTT
TRBJ2-4,12,TRBV12-3/TRBV12-4,many,-,CASSVAKNIQYF,TGTGCCAGCAGCGTAGCCAAAAACATTCAGTACTTC
TRBJ2-7,12,TRBV29-1,many,-,CSVESTSNEQYF,TGCAGCGTAGAATCGACTAGTAACGAGCAGTACTTC
TRBJ2-1,16,TRBV7-9,many,TRBD2,CASSRGRGRTDNEQFF,TGTGCCAGCAGCCGGGGGCGCGGGAGGACCGACAATGAGCAGTTCTTC
TRBJ2-1,13,TRBV6-1,-,TRBD1,CASDEQGNNEQFF,TGTGCCAGCGATGAACAGGGGAATAATGAGCAGTTCTTC
TRBJ2-1,16,TRBV20-1,many,-,CSARDPLEGVTDEQFF,TGCAGTGCTAGAGATCCCCTAGAGGGAGTCACAGATGAGCAGTTCTTC
TRBJ2-4,14,TRBV12-3/TRBV12-4,-,-,CASSLVGDRNIQYF,TGTGCCAGCAGTTTAGTGGGAGATCGAAACATTCAGTACTTC
TRBJ1-1,13,TRBV6-5,-,-,CASSIQGYTEAFF,TGTGCCAGCAGTATACAGGGATACACTGAAGCTTTCTTT
TRBJ2-2,14,TRBV7-3,many,TRBD2,CASSLGRAAGELFF,TGTGCCAGCAGCTTGGGGAGGGCCGCCGGGGAGCTGTTTTTT
TRBJ2-1,13,TRBV11-2,few,-,CASSLALAAEQFF,TGTGCCAGCAGCTTAGCGCTAGCCGCTGAGCAGTTCTTC
TRBJ2-5,16,TRBV5-1,few,TRBD2,CASSLDRDYPTQTQYF,TGCGCCAGCAGCTTGGACCGGGACTACCCCACACAGACCCAGTACTTC
TRBJ2-7,15,TRBV7-6,-,TRBD1,CASSPGTGHSYEQYF,TGTGCCAGCAGCCCGGGGACAGGGCACTCCTACGAGCAGTACTTC
TRBJ1-1,11,TRBV3-1,few,-,CASSRQSEAFF,TGTGCCAGCAGCCGACAGAGTGAAGCTTTCTTT